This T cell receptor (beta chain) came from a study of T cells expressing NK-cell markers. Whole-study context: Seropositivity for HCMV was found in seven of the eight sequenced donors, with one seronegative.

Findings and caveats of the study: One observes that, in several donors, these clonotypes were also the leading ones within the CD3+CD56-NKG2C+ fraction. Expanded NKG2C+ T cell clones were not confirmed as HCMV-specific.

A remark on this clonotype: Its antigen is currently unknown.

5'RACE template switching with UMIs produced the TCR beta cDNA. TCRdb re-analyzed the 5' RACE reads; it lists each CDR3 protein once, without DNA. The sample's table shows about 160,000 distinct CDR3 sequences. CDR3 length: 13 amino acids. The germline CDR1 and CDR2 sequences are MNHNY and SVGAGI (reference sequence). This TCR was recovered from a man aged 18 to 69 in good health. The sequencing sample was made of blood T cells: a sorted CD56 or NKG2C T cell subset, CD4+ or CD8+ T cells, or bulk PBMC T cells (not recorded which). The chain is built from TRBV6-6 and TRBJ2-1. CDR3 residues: CASSYGSFNEQFF.